This TCR beta chain was recovered during a study of CD8 T cells in ankylosing spondylitis. This clonotype was seen more than once but under ten times. Its antigen is not identified. Whole-study findings and limits: Blood from ankylosing spondylitis patients appeared to carry a characteristic roughly 8-variant TCR beta motif. CD8+ cells made up the disease-linked clones, which were relatively rare in peripheral blood. The clones that were linked to disease were reported to be significantly enriched in matched synovial fluid samples from ankylosing spondylitis patients.

Quantitative 5'-RACE with molecular barcodes produced the TCR beta libraries. MiXCR, applied by TCRdb to the 5' RACE reads, yields one record per CDR3 protein. The data show about 800,000 distinct CDR3 sequences, roughly 12% seen once. Source material: blood, either unsorted or a sorted T cell fraction (not recorded which). This TCR was sampled from a male donor with ankylosing spondylitis.

The CDR3 sequence: CASSGPGTEETQYF. The CDR3 bases are TGTGCCAGCAGTGGACCCGGGACGGAAGAGACCCAGTACTTC. The rearrangement links TRBV6-1 to TRBJ2-5; TRBD1 or TRBD2 may be the D gene (5 bases each). This CDR3 region has 14 residues. Trimming cost V 4 bases and J 3 bases, with 12 bases left between them. From germline, CDR1 is MNHNS and CDR2 SASEGT.